This TCR beta chain is drawn from a study of blood T cells in healthy people across ages (dated by TCRdb to 2014 to 2015). General notes on the study: In model experiments, template switching captured about one uniquely barcoded TCR beta cDNA molecule for every two T cells. Age-related changes in TCR beta repertoire diversity were measured in the study by deep sequencing normalized with unique cDNA molecular identifiers. To avoid experimental bias, donors of different ages were distributed randomly across sequencing lanes. The donors were split into four age groups: young (average around 16 years), middle-aged (39), aged (roughly 60) and long-lived (approximately 80). For two donors (one aged 18 to 30 and one aged 80 or older), the study analyzed two additional independent replicas of 1 million unique cDNA reads from the same blood draw. What the research found in general, with its limitations: Because the CMV infection status of the donors was unknown, age-related changes in expanded clonotypes may potentially have been confounded. Estimates of total diversity based on one million sequenced T cells were regarded as lower bounds and as underestimates. Since profiling was done on bulk unsorted PBMCs, naive and antigen-experienced compartments could not be conclusively compared. The long-lived group showed more naive CD4+ T cells, fewer expanded clones and increased TCR diversity than the aged group, suggesting age selection. As age increased, observed TCR beta diversity per million T cells dropped in a roughly linear way, and a significant reduction was already evident by age 40. The percentage of naive T cells measured by flow cytometry correlated strongly with observed TCR beta diversity.

The table lists this clonotype with a few counts. No antigen is known for it. No clone much larger than this one lies a single base away; base qualities are absent. Donors were around 37 systemically healthy Caucasian individuals from Russia aged 6 to 90 years. Roughly 10 milliliters of peripheral blood were collected from each donor into EDTA-treated Vacutainer tubes. Ficoll-Paque density-gradient centrifugation was used to isolate PBMCs, with at least 6 million per sample. Trizol reagent was used to extract total RNA from PBMCs, with at least 5.5 micrograms per sample. The percentages of naive CD45RAhigh/CD27high T cells were determined by flow cytometry on a PBMC aliquot from every donor. V was cut back by 5 bases and J by 2 bases, leaving a gap of 13 bases between them. CDR1 and CDR2 are read off the germline V gene (reference sequence) as SEHNR and FQNEAQ. Including the terminal cysteine and phenylalanine, the CDR3 comprises 15 residues. Only the CDR3 part of the read is kept: 45 bases, read in frame from the first base.

Receptor amplification or capture employed 5' RACE. Sequencing used an Illumina HiSeq 2500. A second PCR of about 7 to 12 cycles was performed with a sample-barcoded 5' primer and a J-beta primer mix. A unique molecular identifier was introduced onto each TCR beta cDNA molecule by a template-switch 5' adaptor carrying 12 random nucleotides. At least 3 million CDR3-containing paired-end reads were obtained from each sample. All of the RNA was converted into first-strand cDNA using the Mint cDNA synthesis kit, with a TRBC-specific oligonucleotide serving as the primer. Following uracil-DNA glycosylase treatment, all cDNA underwent a first 18-cycle PCR with the universal primers M1SS and BC2_uni_R. The original pipeline was this. For normalization, 1 million high-quality reads were randomly selected from each sample, with every read carrying a distinct molecular identifier. Reads with shared molecular identifiers were discarded instead of being binned into consensus sequences. MiTCR, run with a Q25 quality threshold and the strictest error-elimination algorithm, handled CDR3 identification, clonotype clustering and error correction. A nonparametric unseen species model with Euler transformation was used to estimate a lower bound on total TCR beta diversity. TCRdb reanalyzed the raw reads on its own, using fastp at Q25 for trimming and MiXCR for clone calling, and kept in-frame beta chains. Under each unique CDR3 protein, matching rows form one entry showing the most common genes and DNA. The V and J calls here are based on TCRdb, not the publication. Present in this sample are 550,000 to 750,000 distinct CDR3 sequences, around a fifth of which were seen just once. The ten largest clones take up 3.6% of the sample.

Sequences were obtained from blood. This TCR was sampled from a man between 70 and 80 years old in good health. The V and J genes are TRBV7-9 and TRBJ2-1; the D gene is tentatively TRBD1 or TRBD2, each matching 5 bases. CDR3 loop: CASSHGGSPYNEQFF. The sequenced DNA is TGTGCCAGCAGCCATGGGGGATCCCCCTACAATGAGCAGTTCTTC.